The rows below give T cell receptor beta chains drawn from one sample of a study of metastatic and nonmetastatic thyroid tumors. TCRdb re-called clones from the PCR reads using MiXCR. The sample includes 15,000 or so clones, more than 20% of them seen just once. The source material was tumor tissue. These receptors came from a female donor with papillary thyroid cancer or a benign thyroid nodule (not recorded which). Some clones in this sample may be carry-over from other donors' samples. Each CDR3 is given with its conserved first and last residue. A clone size is listed for some rows: how often the clone was seen (once, few, many), or a class if it is expanded.

CASSLVVLAVNTIYF | TRBJ1-3 | TRBV7-2 | few
CSARYPVTGDYEQYF | TRBJ2-7 | TRBV20-1 | .
CASSPDRGSSSYEQYF | TRBJ2-7 | TRBV18 | many
CASSSQASGPYEQYF | TRBJ2-7 | TRBV9 | few
CATSRDPDGYEQYF | TRBJ2-7 | TRBV15 | few
CASSLRGRSSWANFLTF | TRBJ2-6 | TRBV5-6 | once
CASSLATGTEAFF | TRBJ1-1 | TRBV5-1 | many
CAWSVGTQYF | TRBJ2-5 | TRBV30 | medium-sized
CASSSSGASNTEAFF | TRBJ1-1 | TRBV7-3 | many
CATSRDPTGLNNSPLHF | TRBJ1-6 | TRBV15 | many
CATSREAGTYEQYF | TRBJ2-7 | TRBV15 | medium-sized
CASSYTSGNWETQYF | TRBJ2-5 | TRBV7-2 | many
CASIQASGRNEQFF | TRBJ2-1 | TRBV28 | medium-sized
CAISLYPGQLTYDQYF | TRBJ2-7 | TRBV27 | few
CAISESWQGTEAFF | TRBJ1-1 | TRBV10-3 | many
CASSPTGLNTEAFF | TRBJ1-1 | TRBV9 | .
CASRGGGHTDTQYF | TRBJ2-3 | TRBV6-2/TRBV6-3 | medium-sized
CASSPGRLAGSTGELFF | TRBJ2-2 | TRBV11-1 | many
CASSRDGAGPQHF | TRBJ1-5 | TRBV28 | medium-sized
CASSLVSGSTGELFF | TRBJ2-2 | TRBV5-1 | many
CASSQGLGNTIYF | TRBJ1-3 | TRBV13 | many
CASSRGGPKLFF | TRBJ1-4 | TRBV6-1 | .
CNAQMGRTAYEQYF | TRBJ2-7 | TRBV20-1 | .
CASSLRGLVRGNEQFF | TRBJ2-1 | TRBV7-3 | once
CASSIPSALNEQFF | TRBJ2-1 | TRBV5-1 | many
CSAPPGTGGAYEQYF | TRBJ2-7 | TRBV20-1 | .
CASSPLVAASLEQYF | TRBJ2-7 | TRBV5-1 | many
CASSRASGTDTQYF | TRBJ2-3 | TRBV3-1 | many
CSAIQTAETQYF | TRBJ2-5 | TRBV20-1 | few
CASSLVMAGGGYNEQFF | TRBJ2-1 | TRBV5-1 | .
CASSLGVSAVYEQYF | TRBJ2-7 | TRBV7-2 | few
CASSEAGGEQETQYF | TRBJ2-5 | TRBV6-1 | many
CASSQDGQFYGYTF | TRBJ1-2 | TRBV4-1 | .
CASSRGTGEDRRNEQFF | TRBJ2-1 | TRBV19 | .
CATSDTGTGGPGANVLTF | TRBJ2-6 | TRBV24-1 | medium-sized
CASSSTGTGTGANVLTF | TRBJ2-6 | TRBV2 | .
CARGATGGGEQFF | TRBJ2-1 | TRBV2 | .
CSALIQGARASPLHF | TRBJ1-6 | TRBV20-1 | many
CSAINSGANVLTF | TRBJ2-6 | TRBV20-1 | few
CASRGGGAIDTQYF | TRBJ2-3 | TRBV6-1 | .
CATSRGAIVSGNTIYF | TRBJ1-3 | TRBV15 | medium-sized
CASSLRGGAGANVLTF | TRBJ2-6 | TRBV11-1 | many
CASRCDTPGYTF | TRBJ1-2 | TRBV5-1 | .
CASTYGGGGSYNEQFF | TRBJ2-1 | TRBV6-1 | medium-sized
CASFYEETQYF | TRBJ2-5 | TRBV2 | medium-sized
CASSLRKGEAFF | TRBJ1-1 | TRBV27 | many
CASSSRGAGANVLTF | TRBJ2-6 | TRBV5-1 | many
CASSLTGDSYEQYF | TRBJ2-7 | TRBV11-3 | .
CASSPLGGTTTNEKLFF | TRBJ1-4 | TRBV7-9 | .
CATSRAVTLNTEAFF | TRBJ1-1 | TRBV15 | .
CASSPAGLMTRTEAFF | TRBJ1-1 | TRBV18 | many
CASSVRRDYEQFF | TRBJ2-1 | TRBV2 | .
CASSEFRGTNEKLFF | TRBJ1-4 | TRBV25-1 | medium-sized
CASSGDITDTQYF | TRBJ2-3 | TRBV6-1 | many
CASSLDRAGNTIYF | TRBJ1-3 | TRBV5-6 | many
CSPRANEQFF | TRBJ2-1 | TRBV20-1 | many
CASSLMSRMLRGGELFF | TRBJ2-2 | TRBV5-6 | .
CSVDAAGGVNTEAFF | TRBJ1-1 | TRBV29-1 | many
CASSSDRVGMFYAGANVLTF | TRBJ2-6 | TRBV7-1 | many
CASSDSVGGGTGTQYF | TRBJ2-3 | TRBV6-4 | few